One and the same sample provided the 27 T cell receptor beta chains below, sequenced in a study of human T cells and chemical hapten exposure. Regarding time point: patch test 3, about 24 weeks after DPC sensitization. As for treatment: therapeutic diphenylcyclopropenone sensitization with weekly scalp DPC. In TCRdb, the RACE reads were re-called with MiXCR into one record per CDR3 protein. The table has 70,000 to 90,000 distinct CDR3 sequences, roughly 10% seen once. The sequencing used whole blood, collected in connection with sensitization to the hapten diphenylcyclopropenone (DPC). The receptor source for this set is a woman aged 45-59 years with alopecia areata. Some clones in this sample may be carry-over from other donors' samples.

The chain recombines TRBV3-1 with TRBJ2-5, with D possibly matching TRBD2 (5 bases). The CDR3 runs 15 residues. Per the germline V gene, CDR1 is LGHDT and CDR2 is YNNKEL (reference sequence). V lost 4 bases to trimming and J lost 1 base, with 13 bases between them. The CDR3 loop reads CASSPRGLAQETQYF. Written as DNA, the CDR3 is TGTGCCAGCAGCCCCCGAGGCCTAGCCCAAGAGACCCAGTACTTC.

The chain employs TRBV12-3 or TRBV12-4 and TRBJ1-6; no firm D call. The V and J ends lost 5 bases and 10 bases respectively, with 9 bases between them. The CDR3 has 12 amino acids. The CDR3 protein is CASSKAESPLHF. In nucleotides, the CDR3 is TGTGCCAGCAGTAAGGCTGAGTCACCCCTCCACTTT.

The chain has TRBV29-1 and TRBJ2-5; 7 bases map to TRBD1. CDR1 and CDR2 from the germline V gene are SQVTM and ANQGSEA. The V segment lost 6 bases and the J segment 2 bases; nucleotides outside the gene matches: 9. The CDR3 sequence is 14 residues long. CDR3 sequence reads: CSVVRDRGQETQYF. The CDR3 coding sequence is TGCAGCGTCGTCCGGGACAGAGGTCAAGAGACCCAGTACTTC.

This rearrangement joins TRBV4-1 to TRBJ1-3; 10 bases map to TRBD1. J gave up 4 bases and V 1 base, and 4 bases lay outside the gene matches. This CDR3 is built from 16 residues. Germline V gene lookup returns CDR1 MGHRA and CDR2 YSYEKL. Here the CDR3 DNA reads TGCGCCAGCAGCCAAGGTTGGGGACAGGGGGGAAACACCATATATTTT. It is translated as CASSQGWGQGGNTIYF.

This clonotype occurred many times. The chain links TRBV28 to TRBJ1-2; 9 bases map to TRBD1. The V segment lost 6 bases and the J segment 4 bases; nucleotides outside the gene matches: 12. This CDR3 comprises 16 residues. Germline values: CDR1 MDHEN, CDR2 SYDVKM. The CDR3 reads CASSALQGTGLYGYTF. CDR3 nucleotide sequence: TGTGCCAGCAGCGCTCTACAAGGGACAGGGCTCTATGGCTACACCTTC.

The chain recombines TRBV10-3 with TRBJ1-2; a weak D match, TRBD1 (5 bases). V was shortened by 2 bases and J by 4 bases, with 11 bases between the two germline ends. Germline CDR1 is ENHRY and CDR2 is SYGVKD. The length of the CDR3 is 14 residues. For the CDR3, the DNA is TGTGCCATCAGTGAGGATACAGGTGCCTATGGCTACACCTTC. Its translation is CAISEDTGAYGYTF.

In this sample, this clonotype turned up many times. This chain links TRBV6-6 with TRBJ2-3; TRBD1 agrees at 7 bases. The V segment lost 6 bases and the J segment 5 bases; nucleotides outside the gene matches: 5. The germline V gene encodes CDR1 MNHNY and CDR2 SVGAGI (reference sequence). This CDR3 spans 13 amino acids. CDR3 sequence: CASSLRQGDTQYF. In DNA form, the CDR3 reads TGTGCCAGCAGCCTCAGACAGGGAGATACGCAGTATTTT.

This chain links TRBV28 with TRBJ2-5; 10 positions agree with TRBD1. V was clipped by 5 bases and J by 2 bases; unmatched bases: 5. Germline lookup yields CDR1 MDHEN and CDR2 SYDVKM. The CDR3 length is 15 residues. The DNA for the CDR3 is TGTGCCAGCAGTGGACAGGGGGTACGGCAAGAGACCCAGTACTTC. Protein sequence: CASSGQGVRQETQYF.

The sample holds many counts of this clonotype. The rearrangement links TRBV29-1 to TRBJ2-4; D uncertain. CDR1 and CDR2 from the germline V gene are SQVTM and ANQGSEA. Trimming stripped 3 bases from V and 7 bases from J, with 7 bases between. This CDR3 comprises 11 residues. This chain's CDR3 is CSVDGSNIQYF. The CDR3 coding sequence is TGCAGCGTTGACGGGTCGAACATTCAGTACTTC. Full variable domain (outside the CDR3, taken from reference TRBV29-1 and TRBJ2-4): SAVISQKPSRDICQRGTSLTIQCQVDSQVTMMFWYRQQPGQSLTLIATANQGSEATYESGFVIDKFPISRPNLTFSTLTVSNMSPEDSSIYLCSVDGSNIQYFGAGTRLSVL.

This clonotype occurred a few times. The CDR3 loop is CASSSSVLVRSSYEQYF. The CDR3 region has the DNA TGCGCCAGCAGCTCCTCGGTCCTTGTGAGGAGCTCCTACGAGCAGTACTTC. This chain joins TRBV5-1 and TRBJ2-7; D call uncertain. Germline CDR1 is SGHRS and CDR2 is YFSETQ. CDR3 length equals 17 residues. Trimming cost V 3 bases and J 0 bases, with 19 bases left between them.

This clonotype was recorded at least ten times. This sequence joins TRBV3-1 and TRBJ2-3; possible D gene TRBD1, 7 bases. CDR3 size: 13 residues. From germline, CDR1 is LGHDT and CDR2 YNNKEL (reference sequence). Trimming removed 2 bases at V and 5 bases at J, with 8 bases between. The CDR3 DNA is TGTGCCAGCAGCCAACAGGGGGGAGATACGCAGTATTTT. It encodes CASSQQGGDTQYF.

In this sample, this clonotype turned up many times. The rearrangement uses TRBV11-2 and TRBJ1-1; 9 bases map to TRBD1. The CDR3 is 16 amino acids. CDR1 is SGHAT, CDR2 FQNNGV, per germline. V gave up 5 bases and J gave up 0 bases; unmatched junction bases: 7. DNA of the CDR3: TGTGCCAGCAGCCGGCCAACAGGGGGCCTGAACACTGAAGCTTTCTTT. Translated, it gives CASSRPTGGLNTEAFF.

This clonotype was counted only a few times. This rearrangement joins TRBV14 to TRBJ2-1; TRBD1 matches 8 bases. The CDR3 contains 15 residues. Germline CDR1 and CDR2: SGHDN and FVKESK. After removal of 4 bases from V and 5 bases from J, the junction contained 7 bases not matched to a gene. The CDR3 coding sequence is TGTGCCAGCAGCCCTAGGACAGGGTTCCACAATGAGCAGTTCTTC. This gives the protein CASSPRTGFHNEQFF.

The genes are TRBV7-2 and TRBJ1-6; D not resolved. The V gene lost 6 bases and the J gene lost 7 bases, with 16 bases spanning the gap. Germline values: CDR1 SGHTA, CDR2 FQGNSA. The CDR3 extends over 15 amino acids. CDR3 DNA sequence: TGTGCCAGCAGTCCCCCTGGGGTTCGGAATTCACCCCTCCACTTT. Translated, it gives CASSPPGVRNSPLHF.

There are many counts of this clonotype. The chain has TRBV5-1 and TRBJ1-4; D is unresolved. V was pared by 3 bases and J by 5 bases, with 11 bases between. The CDR3 has 14 amino acids. Germline loops: CDR1 SGHRS, CDR2 YFSETQ. CDR3 loop: CASSSSDINEKLFF. In DNA, the CDR3 is TGCGCCAGCAGCTCCTCGGATATCAATGAAAAACTGTTTTTT.

The table lists this clonotype with many counts. This chain uses TRBV5-1 with TRBJ2-1; possible D gene TRBD2, 5 bases. V was pared by 6 bases and J by 0 bases, with 13 bases between. Germline V gene lookup returns CDR1 SGHRS and CDR2 YFSETQ. The CDR3 runs to 15 residues. The CDR3 is CASTPEGSSYNEQFF. The CDR3 DNA reads as TGCGCCAGCACCCCAGAGGGCAGCTCCTACAATGAGCAGTTCTTC.

The V call is TRBV18, the J call TRBJ2-7; the D gene is possibly TRBD1 (6 bases). This CDR3 has 15 residues. Trimming stripped 0 bases from V and 3 bases from J, with 12 bases between. CDR1 and CDR2 (germline): KGHSH, LQKENI. CDR3 sequence (DNA): TGTGCCAGCTCACCACCGTTTTCGACAGGCTACGAGCAGTACTTC. Amino acid sequence: CASSPPFSTGYEQYF.

The J gene is TRBJ2-3, the V gene TRBV20-1, with D possibly being TRBD2 (5 bases). Trimming removed 2 bases at V and 3 bases at J, with 12 bases between. Germline values: CDR1 DFQATT, CDR2 SNEGSKA (reference sequence). CDR3 length: 14 amino acids. CDR3 nucleotide sequence: TGCAGTGCTAGACGCTTGGGGAGTACAGATACGCAGTATTTT. This codes for CSARRLGSTDTQYF.

The table lists this clonotype with many counts. The V gene is TRBV6-1, the J gene TRBJ2-2; the match to TRBD1 covers 10 bases. CDR3 length equals 16 residues. The ends lost 5 bases at V and 5 bases at J; junction bases unmatched: 8. The germline gives CDR1 MNHNS, CDR2 SASEGT. CDR3 nucleotides: TGTGCCAGCAGTACTGGGGACAGGGGACCAACCGGGGAGCTGTTTTTT. This gives the protein CASSTGDRGPTGELFF.

This clonotype turned up a few times. The chain recombines TRBV20-1 with TRBJ1-1; D perhaps matches TRBD1 (5 bases). The ends were cut back, 6 bases at V and 2 bases at J, with 16 bases in the middle. This CDR3 is built from 14 residues. Germline V CDR1 and CDR2: DFQATT, SNEGSKA (reference sequence). The CDR3 loop is CSAPPPGLNTEAFF. The CDR3 nucleotides read TGCAGTGCCCCCCCGCCGGGACTCAACACTGAAGCTTTCTTT.

This clonotype appeared a few times. The chain joins TRBV12-3 or TRBV12-4 to TRBJ2-2; 7 bases fit TRBD2. V shed 3 bases and J 6 bases; nucleotides not matched to a gene: 10. This CDR3 has 16 amino acids. This chain's CDR3 is CASSFLSGGPAGELFF. CDR3 bases: TGTGCCAGCAGTTTTTTATCGGGAGGCCCCGCCGGGGAGCTGTTTTTT.

Many counts were recorded for this clonotype. The chain links TRBV20-1 to TRBJ1-1, with a weak D call TRBD1 (5 bases). This CDR3 comprises 14 residues. The V end lost 0 bases, the J end lost 3 bases, and 11 bases lay between the germline ends. Germline assignment: CDR1 DFQATT and CDR2 SNEGSKA (reference sequence). The CDR3 DNA sequence: TGCAGTGCTAGAGAGGGGGGAGGGGACACTGAAGCTTTCTTT. Its protein is CSAREGGGDTEAFF.

This clonotype was counted at least ten times. J is TRBJ2-7 and V is TRBV29-1, with 10 positions matching TRBD2. Germline values: CDR1 SQVTM, CDR2 ANQGSEA. The CDR3 totals 15 residues. After removal of 4 bases from V and 1 base from J, the junction contained 7 bases not matched to a gene. CDR3 in amino acids: CSVGASGRESYEQYF. CDR3 coding DNA: TGCAGCGTTGGGGCTAGCGGGAGAGAGTCCTACGAGCAGTACTTC.

This chain connects TRBV21-1 to TRBJ1-5; the table's TRBD1 call for D was not verified on the DNA. TRBV21-1 is a documented pseudogene. The CDR3 runs to 16 residues. Here the CDR3 DNA reads TGTGCCAGCACAGCAAGGTGTAGGGGGGCGAATCAGCCCCAGCATTTT. It translates to CASTARCRGANQPQHF.

In this sample, this clonotype turned up a few times. This chain connects TRBV25-1 to TRBJ2-7, with no clear D. The germline CDR1 and CDR2 sequences are MGHDK and SYGVNS. Deletions cut 3 bases from V and 0 bases from J, with 6 bases between. The CDR3 contains 13 residues. CDR3 bases: TGTGCCAGCAGTGACCAGGCCTCCTACGAGCAGTACTTC. It yields the protein CASSDQASYEQYF.

This clonotype was picked up many times. This chain connects TRBV5-1 to TRBJ2-5; D uncertain. V lost 3 bases and J 3 bases, leaving 15 bases between the germline ends. This CDR3 comprises 15 residues. CDR1 and CDR2 (germline): SGHRS, YFSETQ. The CDR3 reads CASSWVADRKETQYF. The CDR3 coding sequence is TGCGCCAGCAGCTGGGTGGCGGACCGAAAAGAGACCCAGTACTTC.

Many counts were recorded for this clonotype. This chain joins TRBV9 and TRBJ2-1, with 10 bases lining up with TRBD2. The germline V gene encodes CDR1 SGDLS and CDR2 YYNGEE. After removal of 6 bases from V and 0 bases from J, the junction contained 3 bases not matched to a gene. The CDR3 totals 15 residues. In DNA form, the CDR3 reads TGTGCCAGCACCGCTAGCGGGAGCTCCTACAATGAGCAGTTCTTC. Residues: CASTASGSSYNEQFF.